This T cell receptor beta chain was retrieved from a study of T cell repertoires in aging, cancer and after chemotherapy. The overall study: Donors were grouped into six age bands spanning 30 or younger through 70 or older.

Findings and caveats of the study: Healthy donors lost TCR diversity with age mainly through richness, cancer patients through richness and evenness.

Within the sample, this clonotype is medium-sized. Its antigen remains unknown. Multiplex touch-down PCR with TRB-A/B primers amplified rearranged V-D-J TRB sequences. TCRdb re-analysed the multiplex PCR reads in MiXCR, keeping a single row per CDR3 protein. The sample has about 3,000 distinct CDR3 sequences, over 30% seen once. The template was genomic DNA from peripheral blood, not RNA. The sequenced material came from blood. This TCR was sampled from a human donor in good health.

DNA for the CDR3: TGTGCCAGTAGTATTTCGACTAGCGGGGGCCAAGAGACCCAGTACTTC. This codes for CASSISTSGGQETQYF. The chain couples TRBV19 to TRBJ2-5; 12 bases map to TRBD2. Per germline, CDR1 LNHDA and CDR2 SQIVND (reference sequence). This CDR3 contains 16 residues. The junction had 3 bases not matched to a gene; V was cut back by 3 bases and J by 1 base.